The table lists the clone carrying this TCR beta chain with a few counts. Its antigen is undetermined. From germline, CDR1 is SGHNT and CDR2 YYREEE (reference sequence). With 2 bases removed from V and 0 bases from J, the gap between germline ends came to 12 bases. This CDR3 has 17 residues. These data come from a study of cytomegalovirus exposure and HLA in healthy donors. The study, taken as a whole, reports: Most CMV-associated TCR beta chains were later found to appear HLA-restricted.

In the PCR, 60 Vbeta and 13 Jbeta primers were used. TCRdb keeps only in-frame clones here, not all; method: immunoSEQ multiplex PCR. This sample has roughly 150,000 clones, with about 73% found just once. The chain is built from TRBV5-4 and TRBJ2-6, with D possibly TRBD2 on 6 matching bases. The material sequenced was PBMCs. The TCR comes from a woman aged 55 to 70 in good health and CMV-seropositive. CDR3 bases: TGTGCCAGCAGCTTCGGAGGGCTGAGCTCTGGGGCCAACGTCCTGACTTTC. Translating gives CASSFGGLSSGANVLTF.